Listed below are T cell receptor beta chains from one sample, sequenced in a study of T cells in Graves' hyperthyroidism and ophthalmopathy. A single record per CDR3 protein comes from TCRdb applying MiXCR to the multiplex PCR reads. The sample includes hundreds of thousands of distinct CDR3 sequences, 38% of them seen just once. The material sequenced was blood. The receptors originated from a man between 18 and 29 years old with Graves' hyperthyroidism. The CDR3 runs from the conserved cysteine through the conserved F or W. The D gene is left open where the match is weak. Rows may omit the clone size; those that give it use once, few, many or a size class.

j_call v_call d_call clone_size cdr3_aa cdr3_nt
TRBJ1-6 TRBV10-3 . . CAISAQGISPLHF TGTGCCATCAGTGCCCAGGGGATTTCACCCCTCCACTTT
TRBJ1-2 TRBV2 TRBD1 . CASTTDREAGYTF TGTGCCAGCACCACGGACAGGGAAGCTGGCTACACCTTC
TRBJ2-5 TRBV9 TRBD2 . CASSSVAGGMGQETQYF TGTGCCAGCAGCTCAGTCGCGGGGGGCATGGGTCAAGAGACCCAGTACTTC
TRBJ2-5 TRBV7-1 TRBD2 . CASSSLGTSGETQYF TGTGCCAGCAGCTCCCTAGGCACTAGCGGAGAGACCCAGTACTTC
TRBJ2-6 TRBV6-6 . . CASSQVYSSGANVLTF TGTGCCAGCAGCCAAGTCTACAGTTCTGGGGCCAACGTCCTGACTTTC
TRBJ2-7 TRBV5-8 . . CASSYGQTLLYEQYF TGTGCCAGCAGCTACGGACAGACACTCCTCTACGAGCAGTACTTC
TRBJ2-7 TRBV7-2 . many CASSFELGNYEQYF TGTGCCAGCAGCTTCGAGCTGGGGAACTACGAGCAGTACTTC
TRBJ1-2 TRBV9 TRBD1 many CASSPRQGSQNTF TGTGCCAGCAGCCCACGACAGGGGTCCCAAAACACCTTC
TRBJ1-1 TRBV7-8 . . CASSPQGITEAFF TGTGCCAGCAGCCCCCAGGGTATCACTGAAGCTTTCTTT
TRBJ2-5 TRBV4-1 . . CASSQEASALQETQYF TGTGCCAGCAGCCAAGAAGCGTCCGCGTTACAAGAGACCCAGTACTTC